A single sample gave rise to the 7 T cell receptor beta chains below, sequenced in a study of CD8 T cells in ankylosing spondylitis. TCRdb analysed the 5' RACE reads with MiXCR anew, one entry per CDR3 protein. Of under 150,000 distinct CDR3 sequences in the sample, roughly 13% were seen once. The material sequenced was blood, either unsorted or a sorted T cell fraction (not recorded which). The receptors stem from a female donor with ankylosing spondylitis or in good health (not recorded which).

The table lists this clonotype with a few counts. This chain links TRBV6-1 with TRBJ2-7, with a tentative D call TRBD2 (6 bases). V lost 7 bases and J lost 5, with 15 bases in between. Germline V gene lookup returns CDR1 MNHNS and CDR2 SASEGT. The CDR3 length is 13 residues. The CDR3 loop reads CASIPGGSHEQYF. The CDR3 DNA reads TGTGCCAGCATCCCAGGAGGGAGCCACGAGCAGTACTTC.

This clonotype was detected a few times. This chain links TRBV7-3 with TRBJ1-6; tentatively, D is TRBD1 (5 bases). The CDR3 extends over 13 amino acids. The V end lost 5 bases, the J end lost 9 bases, and 11 bases lay between the germline ends. Germline CDR1 SGHTA, CDR2 FQGTGA. Here the CDR3 reads CASSLQRGSPLHF. In DNA form, the CDR3 reads TGTGCCAGCAGCCTACAGAGGGGTTCACCCCTCCACTTT.

This clonotype was observed many times. V and J are TRBV7-3 and TRBJ2-3, with D perhaps matching TRBD2 (5 bases). From germline, CDR1 is SGHTA and CDR2 FQGTGA. This CDR3 has 13 residues. The germline V and J ends were trimmed by 2 bases and 7 bases, with 10 bases remaining between them. CDR3 coding DNA: TGTGCCAGCAGCTTAGAAGGGAGAAATACGCAGTATTTT. Amino acids: CASSLEGRNTQYF.

Points on this clonotype: At one boundary the junction diverges from the germline segment, which might be a read error. V usage is TRBV6-2 or TRBV6-3 and J usage is TRBJ2-5, with a weak D call TRBD1 (5 bases). This CDR3 has 14 amino acids. Germline CDR1 reads MNHEY; CDR2 reads SVGEGT. The CDR3 is CVSSYRQYEETQYF. CDR3 nucleotides: TGTGTCAGCAGTTACAGACAGTACGAAGAGACCCAGTACTTC.

This clonotype was detected ten times or more. The V call is TRBV7-2, the J call TRBJ1-2; D perhaps matches TRBD1 (5 bases). V lost 4 bases and J lost 9, with 18 bases in between. Germline-derived CDR1 and CDR2 are SGHTA and FQGNSA. The CDR3 is 14 amino acids. This chain's CDR3 is CASSSRGGEGSYTF. The CDR3 DNA reads TGTGCCAGCAGCTCCCGTGGGGGGGAGGGGAGCTACACCTTC.

This clonotype was counted many times. The gene calls are TRBV12-5 and TRBJ2-5, with 14 bases identical to TRBD2. After removal of 6 bases from V and 2 bases from J, the junction contained 8 bases not matched to a gene. In germline, CDR1 is LGHNT, CDR2 FRNRAP. This CDR3 contains 17 residues. The CDR3 loop reads CASGPGTSGSDQETQYF. CDR3 DNA: TGTGCTAGTGGCCCCGGGACTAGCGGGAGTGATCAAGAGACCCAGTACTTC.

The genes are TRBV7-3 and TRBJ2-3; possible D gene TRBD1, 5 bases. The CDR3 contains 13 residues. The V and J ends lost 3 bases and 8 bases respectively, with 12 bases between them. Looked up from germline, CDR1 is SGHTA and CDR2 is FQGTGA. CDR3 protein: CASSFAEGVTQYF. The CDR3 DNA is TGTGCCAGCAGCTTCGCTGAAGGGGTTACGCAGTATTTT.